These 15 T cell receptor beta chains originate from one sample sequenced in a study. TCRdb ran MiXCR on the 5' RACE reads and lists one entry per CDR3 protein. This table has about 41,000 distinct CDR3 sequences, 25% to 30% appearing once. Sequencing used memory CD4+ T cells sorted from a lymph node. Indicated subset: memory CD4+ T cells, CD4+CD45RO+CD25-. The receptors come from a female donor with breast cancer.

V is TRBV2 and J is TRBJ2-2, with 8 bases that match TRBD2. Germline assignment: CDR1 SNHLY and CDR2 FYNNEI. CDR3 length: 15 residues. V gave up 2 bases and J gave up 3 bases; unmatched junction bases: 2. CDR3 residues: CASSELGLDTGELFF. Here the CDR3 DNA reads TGTGCCAGCAGTGAACTGGGACTAGACACCGGGGAGCTGTTTTTT. Full variable domain (rest looked up from reference TRBV2 and TRBJ2-2): EPEVTQTPSHQVTQMGQEVILRCVPISNHLYFYWYRQILGQKVEFLVSFYNNEISEKSEIFDDQFSVERPDGSNFTLKIRSTKLEDSAMYFCASSELGLDTGELFFGEGSRLTVL.

The chain carries TRBV4-2 and TRBJ1-2; maybe TRBD1 (5 bases). The V end lost 4 bases, the J end lost 4 bases, and 13 bases lay between the germline ends. The CDR3 extends over 14 amino acids. CDR1 is LGHNA and CDR2 is YNFKEQ in the germline V gene. The CDR3 loop is CASSPSGAVYGYTF. DNA for the CDR3: TGTGCCAGCAGCCCAAGTGGGGCAGTCTATGGCTACACCTTC.

The V and J genes are TRBV20-1 and TRBJ1-2; TRBD1 is a possible D gene (6 bases). CDR3 size: 12 residues. Germline-derived CDR1 and CDR2 are DFQATT and SNEGSKA (reference sequence). With 6 bases removed from V and 5 bases from J, the gap between germline ends came to 13 bases. This chain's CDR3 is CSAGDRRYGYTF. CDR3 bases: TGCAGTGCGGGAGACAGGAGATATGGCTACACCTTC.

This clonotype was counted a few times. This chain joins TRBV6-1 and TRBJ2-3; D unclear. Trimming took 4 bases from V and 5 from J, leaving 10 bases between them. The length of the CDR3 is 13 residues. CDR1 MNHNS and CDR2 SASEGT come from the germline V gene. The CDR3, as DNA: TGTGCCAGCAGTGGGTGGGTTGGAGATACGCAGTATTTT. Its translation is CASSGWVGDTQYF.

This clonotype appeared a few times. This chain links TRBV3-1 with TRBJ2-1, with 7 bases aligning to TRBD1. Germline loops: CDR1 LGHDT, CDR2 YNNKEL (reference sequence). J was trimmed by 6 bases and V by 4 bases; bases with no gene match: 0. This CDR3 comprises 12 residues. The CDR3 region has the DNA TGTGCCAGCAGCCGACAGGGCAATGAGCAGTTCTTC. It is translated as CASSRQGNEQFF.

The chain is built from TRBV5-1 and TRBJ2-3; tentatively, D is TRBD1 or TRBD2 (5 bases each). V was pared by 8 bases and J by 10 bases, with 26 bases between. The germline gives CDR1 SGHRS, CDR2 YFSETQ. The length of the CDR3 is 15 residues. The CDR3 bases are TGCGCCAGTAAAGGGGAGCCCTCTTCCTTTCTCCCGCAGTATTTT. This codes for CASKGEPSSFLPQYF.

In this sample, this clonotype turned up a few times. The chain couples TRBV7-2 to TRBJ2-5; D uncertain. Germline V gives CDR1 SGHTA, CDR2 FQGNSA. The CDR3 has 14 residues. Between the trimmed V and J ends, which lost 0 bases and 1 base, there was a span of 6 bases. The CDR3 bases are TGTGCCAGCAGCTTAGCGGCCGGCCAAGAGACCCAGTACTTC. Protein sequence: CASSLAAGQETQYF.

The chain joins TRBV15 to TRBJ2-5; tentative D call: TRBD1 (5 bases). The CDR3 sequence is 15 residues long. The V and J ends lost 4 bases and 2 bases respectively, with 14 bases between them. The V gene's germline CDR1 is LNHNV and CDR2 YYDKDF (reference sequence). The CDR3 loop is CATSMPGIRQETQYF. The CDR3 bases are TGTGCCACCAGCATGCCAGGGATTCGGCAAGAGACCCAGTACTTC.

The rearrangement links TRBV7-3 to TRBJ2-2; 8 positions agree with TRBD1. V was pared by 4 bases and J by 8 bases, with 3 bases of the junction left unmatched. The CDR3 totals 13 residues. The V gene's germline CDR1 is SGHTA and CDR2 FQGTGA. CDR3 residues: CASSSYRGGELFF. In nucleotides, the CDR3 is TGTGCCAGCAGCTCCTACAGGGGGGGGGAGCTGTTTTTT.

The chain is built from TRBV4-3 and TRBJ1-1, with TRBD1 as a possible D gene (5 bases). V shed 4 bases and J shed 10 bases, with 19 bases lying between them. Germline V gene sequence: CDR1 LGHNA, CDR2 YSLEER. The CDR3 is 14 residues long. CDR3 nucleotide sequence: TGCGCCAGCAGCCGCGAAGGGATAGCGCAGGGAGCTTTCTTT. Its protein is CASSREGIAQGAFF.

Notes on this clonotype: It may be a read error: a sequence one base away is much more abundant. This chain links TRBV29-1 with TRBJ1-2; D unresolved. The ends were cut back, 2 bases at V and 5 bases at J, with 9 bases in the middle. The CDR3 totals 12 residues. In germline, CDR1 is SQVTM, CDR2 ANQGSEA. The CDR3 loop is CSVERTAYGYTF. The CDR3 DNA sequence: TGCAGCGTTGAACGAACTGCTTATGGCTACACCTTC.

The chain combines TRBV27 with TRBJ2-1; TRBD1 matches 10 bases. Germline CDR1 reads MNHEY; CDR2 reads SMNVEV (reference sequence). CDR3 length: 16 residues. J was trimmed by 6 bases and V by 5 bases; bases with no gene match: 10. CDR3 nucleotide sequence: TGTGCCAGCAGTCGCCCCGGGACAGGGGTCTTCAATGAGCAGTTCTTC. Encoded protein: CASSRPGTGVFNEQFF.

This chain connects TRBV5-1 to TRBJ2-5, with D uncertain. Germline V gene lookup returns CDR1 SGHRS and CDR2 YFSETQ. CDR3 size: 15 residues. Trimming took 1 base from V and 1 from J, leaving 11 bases between them. The CDR3 region has the DNA TGCGCCAGCAGCTTGACCGGAGACATCCAAGAGACCCAGTACTTC. Its translation: CASSLTGDIQETQYF.

This clonotype showed up just a few times. The chain is built from TRBV10-3 and TRBJ1-6; D not certain. The CDR3 is 16 amino acids. CDR1 ENHRY and CDR2 SYGVKD come from the germline V gene. V dropped 2 bases and J dropped 5 bases, with 13 bases sitting between them. In DNA form, the CDR3 reads TGTGCCATCAGTGAGGGAGCAGGACTGCATAATTCACCCCTCCACTTT. Residues: CAISEGAGLHNSPLHF.

Sample share makes this clonotype medium-sized. The chain has TRBV7-9 and TRBJ1-1, with a tentative D call TRBD1 (5 bases). The CDR3 contains 15 residues. V lost 8 bases, J lost 2 bases, and 18 bases lay in between. CDR1 is SEHNR and CDR2 is FQNEAQ in the germline V gene (reference sequence). CDR3: CASARRGNFNTEAFF. The CDR3 DNA reads as TGTGCCAGCGCTCGGCGGGGGAATTTTAACACTGAAGCTTTCTTT. Variable domain in full (rest from reference TRBV7-9 and TRBJ1-1): DTGVSQNPRHKITKRGQNVTFRCDPISEHNRLYWYRQTLGQGPEFLTYFQNEAQLEKSRLLSDRFSAERPKGSFSTLEIQRTEQGDSAMYLCASARRGNFNTEAFFGQGTRLTVV.